The following is a T cell receptor (beta chain) sequence with its context. The entry originates in a study of blood T cell repertoires in COVID-19. Across the study: T cells, B-cell-depleted T cells, or PBMCs supplied cDNA or gDNA.

This CDR3 is built from 12 residues. Deletions cut 2 bases from V and 1 base from J, with 3 bases between. Germline V CDR1 and CDR2: SGHTA, FQGNSA. Clones were read by immunoSEQ multiplex PCR, and TCRdb kept only the in-frame ones, dropping some. In the table there are some 99,000 clones, approximately 86% of which are singletons. The V and J genes are TRBV7-2 and TRBJ2-7; D ambiguous. Sequencing input: peripheral blood. This sequence was found in a woman in her sixties or seventies in a cohort sampled during active or convalescent COVID-19. The chain's CDR3 is CASSLSSYEQYF. DNA for the CDR3: TGTGCCAGCAGCTTATCTTCCTACGAGCAGTACTTC.